One TCR beta chain is described in this entry. Its target is unknown. V lost 7 bases to trimming and J lost 5 bases, with 20 bases between them. CDR1 is LNHDA, CDR2 SQIVND, per germline (reference sequence). The length of the CDR3 is 16 residues. Clones were read by immunoSEQ multiplex PCR, and TCRdb kept only the in-frame ones, dropping some. The table lists 950 to 1,500 clones, roughly 27% of them singletons, with just over 30% in the top ten. The data originate from a study of T cells in localized non-small cell lung cancer. Study-wide findings and caveats: Among the tissues sampled, uninvolved adjacent lung had the highest T cell clonality, above tumor.

V and J are TRBV19 and TRBJ2-2, with D possibly being TRBD1 (5 bases). The TCR was taken from a man aged 40-75 years with stage II lung adenocarcinoma. The specimen comprised normal lung tissue next to the tumor, sampled before any cancer treatment. CDR3 DNA: TGTGCCAGTATTTCCCAGGGAAGAGTTGGAACCGGGGAGCTGTTTTTT. Encoded protein: CASISQGRVGTGELFF.